This T cell receptor beta chain was recovered during a study of circulating CD8 cells and anti-PD-1 response in melanoma. Germline CDR1 is GTSNPN and CDR2 is SVGIG (reference sequence). The CDR3 has 14 residues. V lost 7 bases and J lost 7, with 20 bases in between. Remarks on this clonotype: Its antigen is as yet unknown.

General observations from the study: Under 8% of TRB clonotypes were shared between subsets at M1.

Sorting of live CD3+CD8+TCRalphabeta+ cells by PD-1 and/or TIGIT gave four subsets. Each library started from about 15 ng of total RNA using the QIAseq Immune Repertoire TCR panel. MiXCR was run by TCRdb on the reads, yielding one entry per CDR3 protein. This table has roughly 890 distinct CDR3 sequences, 7.5% to 10% appearing once. The clonotype originates from a human donor with melanoma. This chain joins TRBV30 and TRBJ2-1; D is perhaps TRBD2 (6 bases). The sequenced sample was CD8+ T cells from PBMCs, obtained at baseline or after one month of anti-PD-1 therapy (not recorded which). This CDR3 reads CASHASRGINEQFF. CDR3 sequence (DNA): TGTGCCTCCCACGCTTCTCGGGGGATAAATGAGCAGTTCTTC.